This passage covers 19 T cell receptor beta chains from one sample sequenced in a study of shared clonotypes between healthy human individuals. TCRdb keeps only in-frame clones here, not all; method: immunoSEQ multiplex PCR. The sample yields some 1.4 million clones, 95% to 97% seen once. The source material was naive CD4+ T cells sorted from blood. Subset reported: CD45RA+ positively selected. These TCRs come from a young man in good health.

Of note for this clone: An end of the junction differs from the germline gene, which may be a read error. This sequence joins TRBV13 and TRBJ1-2; 7 nucleotides match TRBD1. This CDR3 spans 13 amino acids. Germline CDR1 PRHDT, CDR2 FYEKMQ (reference sequence). This CDR3 is CASSLVPGQAAYF. Here the CDR3 DNA reads TGTGCCAGCAGCTTAGTCCCCGGACAGGCCGCCTACTTC.

This clone was detected once. CDR3 loop: CASSLVTSGYNEQFF. DNA for the CDR3: TGTGCCAGCAGCCTGGTGACTAGCGGATACAATGAGCAGTTCTTC. The chain links TRBV5-5 to TRBJ2-1; 9 bases fit TRBD2. Germline assignment: CDR1 SGHKS and CDR2 YYEKEE (reference sequence). The J segment lost 4 bases and the V segment lost 4 bases, leaving 6 bases of the junction unmatched. This CDR3 comprises 15 residues.

The rearrangement joins TRBV29-1 to TRBJ2-2, with TRBD2 as a possible D gene (5 bases). Trimming pared 4 bases from V and 3 bases from J, leaving 12 bases between. This CDR3 has 14 amino acids. Germline V CDR1 and CDR2: SQVTM, ANQGSEA. The CDR3 loop is CSVGGEGYTGELFF. As DNA, the CDR3 is TGCAGCGTTGGGGGAGAGGGCTACACCGGGGAGCTGTTTTTT.

V and J are TRBV6-5 and TRBJ2-7; the D gene is possibly TRBD2 (6 bases). The CDR3 covers 14 residues. The V gene's germline CDR1 is MNHEY and CDR2 SVGAGI. The V gene lost 4 bases and the J gene lost 0 bases, with 10 bases spanning the gap. The CDR3: CASSSPGLSYEQYF. Written as DNA, the CDR3 is TGTGCCAGCAGTTCTCCGGGACTCTCCTACGAGCAGTACTTC.

The V call is TRBV5-1, the J call TRBJ2-3; the D is unclear. V was pared by 6 bases and J by 2 bases, with 10 bases between. Germline assignment: CDR1 SGHRS and CDR2 YFSETQ. This CDR3 region has 13 residues. CDR3 DNA: TGCGCCAGCAACCCTTCCTCCACAGATACGCAGTATTTT. Translation: CASNPSSTDTQYF.

In regard to this clone: The sample contains more than one DNA sequence encoding this CDR3. The rearrangement joins TRBV9 to TRBJ2-7; D is unclear. Per the germline V gene, CDR1 is SGDLS and CDR2 is YYNGEE. The V end was cut by 3 bases, the J end by 4 bases, with 11 bases between. The CDR3 is made up of 13 amino acids. The DNA of the CDR3 is TGTGCCAGCAGCGGGGTGCGTTCTTACGAGCAGTACTTC. It yields the protein CASSGVRSYEQYF. Full variable domain (missing parts from reference TRBV9 and TRBJ2-7): DSGVTQTPKHLITATGQRVTLRCSPRSGDLSVYWYQQSLDQGLQFLIQYYNGEERAKGNILERFSAQQFPDLHSELNLSSLELGDSALYFCASSGVRSYEQYFGPGTRLTVT.

The CDR3 DNA reads as TGCGCCAGCAGCCTCGGGACGCGAGGAGGGAGAGAAAAACTGTTTTTT. Translated, it gives CASSLGTRGGREKLFF. The V call is TRBV5-1, the J call TRBJ1-4, with a weak D call TRBD1 (5 bases). CDR1 and CDR2 (germline): SGHRS, YFSETQ. Trimming removed 4 bases from V and 8 bases from J, with 21 bases in between. The CDR3 is 16 residues long.

The V and J genes are TRBV5-1 and TRBJ1-4; 10 bases fit TRBD1. The germline V gene encodes CDR1 SGHRS and CDR2 YFSETQ. With 4 bases clipped from V and 0 bases from J, the junction kept 3 bases outside the gene matches. The CDR3 covers 16 residues. The CDR3: CASSAGQGATNEKLFF. CDR3 sequence (DNA): TGCGCCAGCAGCGCTGGACAGGGGGCAACTAATGAAAAACTGTTTTTT.

The CDR3 DNA reads TGTGCCAGCAGCGATCGACCCCACTACGAGCAGTACTTC. It translates to CASSDRPHYEQYF. V is TRBV6-5 and J is TRBJ2-7; D unclear. The V gene lost 6 bases and the J gene lost 3 bases, with 12 bases spanning the gap. Germline lookup yields CDR1 MNHEY and CDR2 SVGAGI. This CDR3 region has 13 residues.

This chain connects TRBV18 to TRBJ1-5; unclear D gene. V lost 4 bases, J lost 4 bases, and 14 bases lay in between. CDR1 is KGHSH and CDR2 is LQKENI in the germline V gene. The CDR3 runs 15 residues. The CDR3 DNA is TGTGCCAGCTCACTTCTCGCCTTAGGGAATCAGCCCCAGCATTTT. Residues: CASSLLALGNQPQHF.

V and J are TRBV14 and TRBJ1-4, with 8 positions matching TRBD1. The CDR3 spans 17 residues. Trimming took 4 bases from V and 1 from J; bases not matched to a gene: 8. CDR1 and CDR2 from the germline V gene are SGHDN and FVKESK. This chain's CDR3 is CASSLRTGLRTNEKLFF. The CDR3 nucleotides read TGTGCCAGCAGCCTAAGGACAGGGCTGCGAACTAATGAAAAACTGTTTTTT.

The chain employs TRBV27 and TRBJ2-2; TRBD2 matches 9 bases. The CDR3 is made up of 15 amino acids. V lost 5 bases to trimming and J lost 9 bases; unmatched junction nucleotides: 10. Germline CDR1 MNHEY, CDR2 SMNVEV (reference sequence). The CDR3 DNA reads as TGTGCCAGCAGTCCAGCGGGAGGACCACCCAGGGAGCTGTTTTTT. Its translation: CASSPAGGPPRELFF.

The V and J genes are TRBV5-1 and TRBJ2-2; 7 nucleotides align to TRBD2. The germline CDR1 and CDR2 sequences are SGHRS and YFSETQ. The CDR3 has 15 residues. With V trimmed by 4 bases and J by 3 bases, 6 bases remained unmatched. The CDR3 DNA follows: TGCGCCAGCAGCAACCCAGCGGGATACACCGGGGAGCTGTTTTTT. It translates to CASSNPAGYTGELFF.

The chain employs TRBV28 and TRBJ1-1; 8 nucleotides match TRBD1. V shed 5 bases, J shed 4 bases, and the junction held 9 bases outside the gene matches. CDR1 is MDHEN and CDR2 is SYDVKM in the germline V gene. The CDR3 has 15 amino acids. The CDR3 DNA sequence: TGTGCCAGCAGTCATACAGGGGGAGGGGGCACTGAAGCTTTCTTT. Its translation is CASSHTGGGGTEAFF.

The chain recombines TRBV28 with TRBJ1-2, with D possibly being TRBD1 (6 bases). The germline V gene encodes CDR1 MDHEN and CDR2 SYDVKM. CDR3 length: 13 amino acids. The germline V and J ends were trimmed by 7 bases and 5 bases, with 14 bases remaining between them. The CDR3, as DNA: TGTGCCAGCAAGAGGGGGGAGAGATATGGCTACACCTTC. Protein product: CASKRGERYGYTF.

V usage is TRBV18 and J usage is TRBJ1-5, with a possible D match to TRBD1 (6 bases). Germline assignment: CDR1 KGHSH and CDR2 LQKENI. There are 17 residues in the CDR3. With 6 bases removed from V and 0 bases from J, the gap between germline ends came to 18 bases. The CDR3 region is CASSLKTGSFSNQPQHF. In nucleotides, the CDR3 is TGTGCCAGCTCTCTAAAGACAGGAAGCTTTAGCAATCAGCCCCAGCATTTT.

This clone has just one count. The chain uses TRBV7-2 and TRBJ2-7; no clear D gene. Trimming took off 2 bases at V and 3 bases at J, with 8 bases between the two ends. This CDR3 contains 13 residues. The germline CDR1 and CDR2 sequences are SGHTA and FQGNSA. CDR3 protein: CASSLWPIYEQYF. The DNA for the CDR3 is TGTGCCAGCAGCTTATGGCCTATCTACGAGCAGTACTTC.

V gene TRBV6-5 combines with J gene TRBJ2-5; D remains unclear. Germline values: CDR1 MNHEY, CDR2 SVGAGI. CDR3 size: 11 residues. V was cut by 10 bases and J by 6 bases, with 12 bases left in between. CDR3 loop: CATINGQTQYF. CDR3 DNA sequence: TGTGCCACCATTAATGGACAGACCCAGTACTTC.

This rearrangement joins TRBV5-6 to TRBJ2-3; 8 bases match TRBD2. The CDR3 covers 17 residues. The germline V gene encodes CDR1 SGHDT and CDR2 YYEEEE. V shed 2 bases, J shed 2 bases, and the junction held 10 bases outside the gene matches. Here the CDR3 reads CASSLPTDGGATDTQYF. CDR3 DNA sequence: TGTGCCAGCAGCTTACCCACCGACGGGGGGGCCACAGATACGCAGTATTTT.